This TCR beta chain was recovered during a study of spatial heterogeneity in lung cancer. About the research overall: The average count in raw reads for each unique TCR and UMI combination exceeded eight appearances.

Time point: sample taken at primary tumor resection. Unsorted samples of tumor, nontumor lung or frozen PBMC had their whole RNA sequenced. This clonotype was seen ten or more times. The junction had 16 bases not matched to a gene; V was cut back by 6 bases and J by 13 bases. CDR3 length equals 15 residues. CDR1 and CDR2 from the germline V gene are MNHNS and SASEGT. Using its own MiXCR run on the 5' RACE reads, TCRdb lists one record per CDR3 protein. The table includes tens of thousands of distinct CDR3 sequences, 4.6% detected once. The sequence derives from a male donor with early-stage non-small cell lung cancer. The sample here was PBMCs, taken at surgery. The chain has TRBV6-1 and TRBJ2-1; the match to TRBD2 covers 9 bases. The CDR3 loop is CASRDGSGGPPDQFF. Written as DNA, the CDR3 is TGTGCCAGCAGGGACGGTAGCGGGGGCCCCCCGGATCAGTTCTTC.